Listed here are 8 T cell receptor beta chains from one sample, sequenced in a study of cytomegalovirus exposure and HLA in healthy donors (dated by TCRdb to about 2017). Libraries were constructed by the immunoSEQ multiplex PCR assay. For the multiplex PCR, a mixture combining 60 forward primers for TCR Vbeta segments and 13 reverse primers for TCR Jbeta segments was used. Drawn from immuneACCESS, this table holds only the in-frame rearrangements with V and J called that TCRdb kept. Clones are partly lost; checked studies trace under half to an unresolved V gene and leave the rest unexplained. Within this sample are around 210,000 clones, with roughly 78% of them counted one time only. The ten largest clones add up to less than 0.6% of the sample. The sequencing sample was made of PBMCs. The origin of the receptors is a boy younger than 18 in good health and CMV-seronegative.

The chain couples TRBV9 to TRBJ1-5; unclear D gene. Germline CDR1 SGDLS, CDR2 YYNGEE. Trimming pared 4 bases from V and 1 base from J, leaving 9 bases between. This CDR3 is built from 14 residues. The DNA for the CDR3 is TGTGCCAGCAGCCCGGCGGGAAGCAATCAGCCCCAGCATTTT. It specifies CASSPAGSNQPQHF.

This chain joins TRBV5-3 and TRBJ2-3; the match to TRBD2 covers 10 bases. TRBV5-3 is an ORF for which the function is uncertain. This CDR3 has 18 residues. V lost 0 bases to trimming and J lost 6 bases; unmatched junction nucleotides: 13. The CDR3 region is CARSLGLAGEEDRDTQYF. The CDR3 DNA sequence: TGTGCCAGAAGCTTGGGGCTAGCGGGAGAAGAGGATCGGGATACGCAGTATTTT.

The CDR3 sequence: CASSSLGGTDTQYF. The CDR3 nucleotides read TGTGCCAGCAGCTCGCTCGGGGGCACAGATACGCAGTATTTT. The chain is built from TRBV4-2 and TRBJ2-3; tentatively, D is TRBD2 (5 bases). The CDR3 spans 14 residues. From germline, CDR1 is LGHNA and CDR2 YNFKEQ. V shed 5 bases and J shed 1 base, with 10 bases lying between them.

CDR3 sequence (DNA): TGTGCCAGCAGTCCTAGGACAGGAAGCTACACCTTC. Translating it yields CASSPRTGSYTF. The chain is built from TRBV2 and TRBJ1-2; TRBD1 agrees at 7 bases. V gave up 5 bases and J gave up 9 bases; unmatched junction bases: 6. CDR3 length: 12 residues. In germline, CDR1 is SNHLY, CDR2 FYNNEI.

The genes are TRBV11-2 and TRBJ1-2; D unclear. Per germline, CDR1 SGHAT and CDR2 FQNNGV. V dropped 5 bases and J dropped 8 bases, with 21 bases sitting between them. The CDR3 has 15 residues. The CDR3 spells CASSHTVTLREGYTF. As DNA, the CDR3 is TGTGCCAGCAGCCATACCGTAACATTGCGGGAGGGCTACACCTTC.

A note on this clone: The same CDR3 is also encoded by other DNA sequences in this sample. The genes are TRBV5-1 and TRBJ1-4; 7 nucleotides align to TRBD1. The V and J ends lost 7 bases and 3 bases, in that order; junction bases with no gene match: 12. This CDR3 contains 16 residues. CDR1 is SGHRS, CDR2 YFSETQ, per germline. CDR3 amino acids: CASRLRQGFSNEKLFF. The CDR3, as DNA: TGCGCCAGCCGGCTACGACAGGGTTTTTCTAATGAAAAACTGTTTTTT.

The rearrangement uses TRBV7-9 and TRBJ1-6; no clear D gene. This CDR3 region has 16 residues. Germline CDR1 SEHNR, CDR2 FQNEAQ (reference sequence). V lost 3 bases and J 7 bases, leaving 16 bases between the germline ends. CDR3 in DNA: TGTGCCAGCAGCTTTGTCAGAACGTCCCCGAATTCACCCCTCCACTTT. Residues: CASSFVRTSPNSPLHF.

The V gene is TRBV6-1, the J gene TRBJ2-7; TRBD2 agrees at 12 bases. J was trimmed by 5 bases and V by 2 bases; bases with no gene match: 7. Germline lookup yields CDR1 MNHNS and CDR2 SASEGT. The CDR3 runs to 16 residues. CDR3 in amino acids: CASSERLAGARNEQYF. CDR3 DNA sequence: TGTGCCAGCAGTGAAAGACTAGCGGGGGCTAGGAACGAGCAGTACTTC.